The clone carrying this T cell receptor beta chain was seen repeatedly, ten times or more. Its antigen remains unknown. The sample is drawn from a study of T cells in Graves' hyperthyroidism and ophthalmopathy. Whole-study context: Peripheral blood was drawn at first diagnosis, prior to all treatment. Study-wide findings and caveats: Researchers found most expanded thyroid clonotypes above 0.001 in blood as well.

Amplified regions were TCR beta CDR3 sequences from RNA transcripts. Carried out on the TCR CDR3, a first-round RT-PCR used the HTBI primer set. TCRdb recomputed calls from the multiplex PCR reads with MiXCR, one row per CDR3 protein. The sample carries 620,000 or so distinct CDR3 sequences, more than 12% recorded once. Deletions cut 6 bases from V and 1 base from J, with 12 bases between. The CDR3 totals 14 residues. CDR1 and CDR2 (germline): MDHEN, SYDVKM. Disease duration was under 3 months in the ophthalmopathy patients, who also had a Clinical Activity Score of at least 3 and a NOSPECS grade of at least 4. Uncontrolled infection, other autoimmune disease, pregnancy or lactation led to exclusion.

The chain recombines TRBV28 with TRBJ1-1; perhaps TRBD1 as D (6 bases). Sample: blood. The receptor comes from a woman in her forties or fifties with Graves' ophthalmopathy. In DNA form, the CDR3 reads TGTGCCAGCAGAAGTGGACAGAGGAACACTGAAGCTTTCTTT. Protein sequence: CASRSGQRNTEAFF.